This T cell receptor beta chain was identified in a study of blood T cell repertoires in COVID-19. Study as a whole: Acute and convalescent COVID-19 samples came from the United States, Italy and Spain.

V gave up 0 bases and J gave up 4 bases, with 17 bases separating them. Germline values: CDR1 LGHNA, CDR2 YNFKEQ. CDR3 length equals 17 residues. The table came from immunoSEQ multiplex PCR; TCRdb's copy has only in-frame clones and leaves some out. The sample holds roughly 180,000 clones, more than 80% seen once. This clone was picked up one time. The TCR was taken from a human donor in a cohort sampled during active COVID-19. The material sequenced was peripheral blood. J is TRBJ2-3 and V is TRBV4-2; D perhaps matches TRBD2 (5 bases). The CDR3 nucleotides are TGTGCCAGCAGCCAAGATCTCGGGGTCCAGCCGGCAGATACGCAGTATTTT. Protein sequence: CASSQDLGVQPADTQYF.